One sample yielded the 5 T cell receptor beta chains listed below, sequenced in a study of blood T cell repertoires in COVID-19. The table came from immunoSEQ multiplex PCR; TCRdb's copy has only in-frame clones and leaves some out. Here the sample spans 110,000 to 150,000 clones, around four fifths being singletons. The sample was peripheral blood. All receptors derive from a woman older than 75 with acute or convalescent COVID-19.

The chain couples TRBV2 to TRBJ2-5, with 7 bases aligning to TRBD2. Trimming at V came to 1 base and at J to 0 bases, leaving 5 bases not matched to a gene. This CDR3 is 16 amino acids long. CDR1 SNHLY and CDR2 FYNNEI come from the germline V gene. As DNA, the CDR3 is TGTGCCAGCAGTGAAGTGAGGCTAGCGGACCAAGAGACCCAGTACTTC. Translated: CASSEVRLADQETQYF.

This chain links TRBV4-2 with TRBJ2-7; TRBD2 matches at 10 bases. This CDR3 has 16 amino acids. Germline CDR1 is LGHNA and CDR2 is YNFKEQ. The J segment lost 5 bases and the V segment lost 0 bases, leaving 7 bases of the junction unmatched. In DNA form, the CDR3 reads TGTGCCAGCAGCCAAGAAAGTAGCGGGAGGTTCCACGAGCAGTACTTC. As protein: CASSQESSGRFHEQYF.

This chain uses TRBV12-3 or TRBV12-4 with TRBJ2-5; 9 bases are shared with TRBD2. The CDR3 is made up of 13 amino acids. V shed 7 bases and J 4 bases; nucleotides not matched to a gene: 4. For the CDR3, the DNA is TGTGCCAGCAATAGCGGGGGTGGAGAGACCCAGTACTTC. Its protein product is CASNSGGGETQYF.

The chain employs TRBV28 and TRBJ1-4; 7 bases map to TRBD1. Germline values: CDR1 MDHEN, CDR2 SYDVKM. With V trimmed by 6 bases and J by 10 bases, 17 bases remained unmatched. The CDR3 has 16 residues. In DNA form, the CDR3 reads TGTGCCAGCAGCCCAACTCGGACAGGAGCGCTTGGAAAACTGTTTTTT. It encodes CASSPTRTGALGKLFF.

The chain combines TRBV7-2 with TRBJ2-3; 9 bases are a match to TRBD2. Germline V gene sequence: CDR1 SGHTA, CDR2 FQGNSA. Trimming cost V 6 bases and J 7 bases; bases outside gene matches: 8. The CDR3 runs 14 residues. CDR3 loop: CASRAGGSDYTQYF. The CDR3 nucleotides read TGTGCCAGCAGAGCGGGGGGAAGTGACTATACGCAGTATTTT.